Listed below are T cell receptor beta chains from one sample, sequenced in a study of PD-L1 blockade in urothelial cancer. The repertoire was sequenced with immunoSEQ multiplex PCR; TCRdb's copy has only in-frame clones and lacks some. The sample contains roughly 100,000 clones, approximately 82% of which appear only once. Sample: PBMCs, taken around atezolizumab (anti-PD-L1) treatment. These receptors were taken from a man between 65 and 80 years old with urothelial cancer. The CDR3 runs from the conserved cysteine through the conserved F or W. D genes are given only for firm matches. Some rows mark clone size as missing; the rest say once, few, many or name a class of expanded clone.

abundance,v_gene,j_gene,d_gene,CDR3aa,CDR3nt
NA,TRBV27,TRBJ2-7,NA,CASSLNYRAYEQYF,TGTGCCAGCAGTTTGAATTACAGGGCTTACGAGCAGTACTTC
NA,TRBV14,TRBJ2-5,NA,CASSQREGQLQETQYF,TGTGCCAGCAGCCAACGGGAGGGACAGCTACAAGAGACCCAGTACTTC
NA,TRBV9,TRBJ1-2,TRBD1,CASSASGQANYGYTF,TGTGCCAGCAGCGCCTCGGGACAGGCTAACTATGGCTACACCTTC
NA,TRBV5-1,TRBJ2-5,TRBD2,CASSFLAGAQETQYF,TGCGCCAGCAGCTTTTTAGCGGGGGCTCAAGAGACCCAGTACTTC
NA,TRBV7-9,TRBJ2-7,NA,CASRGQSYEQYF,TGTGCCAGCAGAGGACAGAGTTACGAGCAGTACTTC
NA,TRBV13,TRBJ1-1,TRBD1,CASSESVSRGHTEAFF,TGTGCCAGCAGTGAATCAGTTAGCAGGGGGCATACTGAAGCTTTCTTT
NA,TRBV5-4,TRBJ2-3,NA,CASSLDRATDTQYF,TGTGCCAGCAGCTTGGACAGGGCCACAGATACGCAGTATTTT
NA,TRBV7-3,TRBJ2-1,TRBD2,CASSSGLAGLNEQFF,TGTGCCAGCAGCTCGGGACTAGCGGGTCTCAATGAGCAGTTCTTC
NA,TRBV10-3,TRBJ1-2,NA,CAISETGSHNYGYTF,TGTGCCATCAGTGAGACAGGGAGTCATAACTATGGCTACACCTTC
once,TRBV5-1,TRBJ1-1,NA,CASSLVAENTEAFF,TGCGCCAGCAGCTTGGTAGCGGAGAACACTGAAGCTTTCTTT
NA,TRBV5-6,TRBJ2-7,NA,CASSLVNINLRYEQYF,TGTGCCAGCAGCTTGGTGAACATCAATCTCAGGTACGAGCAGTACTTC
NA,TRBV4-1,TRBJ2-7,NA,CASSQEGTRGRGLEQYF,TGCGCCAGCAGCCAAGAAGGGACCAGGGGAAGGGGTTTGGAGCAGTACTTC
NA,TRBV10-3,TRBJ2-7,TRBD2,CAISAGLAGGLYEQYF,TGTGCCATCAGTGCCGGACTAGCGGGGGGACTCTACGAGCAGTACTTC
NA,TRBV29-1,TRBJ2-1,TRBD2,CSAPVGMGTIYNEQFF,TGCAGCGCCCCCGTGGGTATGGGGACTATCTACAATGAGCAGTTCTTC
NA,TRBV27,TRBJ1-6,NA,CASSPYSGPRGSPLHF,TGTGCCAGCAGTCCCTACTCCGGCCCCCGGGGGTCACCCCTCCACTTT
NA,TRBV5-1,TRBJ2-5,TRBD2,CASSPSGGVRETQYF,TGCGCCAGCAGCCCAAGTGGGGGGGTGAGGGAGACCCAGTACTTC
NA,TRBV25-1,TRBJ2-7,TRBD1,CASSDWDRVDEQYF,TGTGCCAGCAGTGATTGGGACAGGGTGGACGAGCAGTACTTC
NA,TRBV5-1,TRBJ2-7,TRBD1,CASSLDGTGKQGGEQYF,TGCGCCAGCAGCTTGGATGGGACAGGGAAACAAGGAGGCGAGCAGTACTTC
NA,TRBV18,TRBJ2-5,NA,CASSAGQQETQYF,TGTGCCAGCTCAGCGGGACAGCAAGAGACCCAGTACTTC
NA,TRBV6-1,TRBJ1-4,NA,CASSDARDGNEKLFF,TGTGCCAGCAGTGATGCCCGGGATGGAAATGAAAAACTGTTTTTT
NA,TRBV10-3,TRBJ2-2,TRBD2,CAITRTSGGPNTGELFF,TGTGCCATCACCAGGACTAGCGGGGGGCCGAACACCGGGGAGCTGTTTTTT
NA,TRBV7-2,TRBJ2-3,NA,CASSQASSSADTQYF,TGTGCCAGCAGCCAGGCGTCCAGCTCAGCAGATACGCAGTATTTT
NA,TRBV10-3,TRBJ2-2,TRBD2,CAISDLTGGQAGELFF,TGTGCCATCAGTGATCTGACGGGGGGGCAAGCCGGGGAGCTGTTTTTT
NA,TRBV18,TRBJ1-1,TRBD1,CASRPGQGGATNTEAFF,TGTGCCAGCCGGCCGGGACAGGGGGGCGCAACGAACACTGAAGCTTTCTTT
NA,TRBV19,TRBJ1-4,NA,CASSIDLGPGGEKLFF,TGTGCCAGTAGTATAGATCTCGGACCCGGGGGTGAAAAACTGTTTTTT
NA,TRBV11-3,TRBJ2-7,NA,CASSSRGVGDEQYF,TGTGCCAGCAGCTCGCGGGGTGTCGGCGACGAGCAGTACTTC
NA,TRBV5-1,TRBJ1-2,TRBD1,CASSPWGQGSRGGYTF,TGCGCCAGCAGCCCTTGGGGACAGGGGTCACGGGGTGGCTACACCTTC
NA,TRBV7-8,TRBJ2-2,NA,CASSFRDSGVGELFF,TGTGCCAGCAGCTTCCGGGACTCCGGCGTTGGGGAGCTGTTTTTT
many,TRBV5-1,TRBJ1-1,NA,CASSLLSENTEAFF,TGCGCCAGCAGCTTGCTGTCAGAAAACACTGAAGCTTTCTTT